Below, 24 T cell receptor beta chains from the same sample are listed, as sequenced in a study of T cell repertoires in cytomegalovirus infection. Using its own MiXCR run on the reads, TCRdb lists one record per CDR3 protein. The data contain about 300,000 distinct CDR3 sequences, under 30% of them seen just once; the ten biggest clones take up around 14%. The sequencing sample was made of PBMCs. These receptors came from a human donor in good health (CMV status not recorded). Some clones in this sample may be carry-over from other donors' samples.

The V call is TRBV19, the J call TRBJ1-5; TRBD1 is a possible D gene (5 bases). The CDR3 runs 15 residues. V was pared by 5 bases and J by 3 bases, with 14 bases between. Per germline, CDR1 LNHDA and CDR2 SQIVND (reference sequence). CDR3 nucleotide sequence: TGTGCCAGTAGTCACGACAGCTTCCCCAATCAGCCCCAGCATTTT. Protein sequence: CASSHDSFPNQPQHF.

This clonotype was detected many times. The chain couples TRBV10-3 to TRBJ2-5; 7 nucleotides agree with TRBD1. The CDR3 covers 16 residues. The V segment lost 0 bases and the J segment 0 bases; nucleotides outside the gene matches: 4. In germline, CDR1 is ENHRY, CDR2 SYGVKD. The DNA for the CDR3 is TGTGCCATCAGTGAGTCGAGACAGGGACACCAAGAGACCCAGTACTTC. It yields the protein CAISESRQGHQETQYF.

The chain couples TRBV7-8 to TRBJ2-1; 9 bases map to TRBD2. The CDR3 spans 14 residues. Losses at the gene ends were 3 bases for V and 6 bases for J; bases not matched to a gene: 3. From germline, CDR1 is SGHVS and CDR2 FQNEAQ. The CDR3 nucleotides read TGTGCCAGCAGCTTGCAGCGGGAGGCCAATGAGCAGTTCTTC. Its protein is CASSLQREANEQFF.

This clonotype has just a few counts. The chain recombines TRBV29-1 with TRBJ2-3, with 7 bases fitting TRBD1. The V gene's germline CDR1 is SQVTM and CDR2 ANQGSEA. The CDR3 is 14 amino acids. V lost 7 bases, J lost 2 bases, and 9 bases stayed unmatched. As DNA, the CDR3 is TGCAGCGGGACCTTGACAGGGTCCACAGATACGCAGTATTTT. Translated: CSGTLTGSTDTQYF.

This chain joins TRBV29-1 and TRBJ1-2; possible D gene TRBD1, 5 bases. With 1 base removed from V and 7 bases from J, the gap between germline ends came to 13 bases. Germline V gives CDR1 SQVTM, CDR2 ANQGSEA. This CDR3 has 13 residues. DNA for the CDR3: TGCAGCGTTGAAGGGTGGGGCTCACGTGGCTACACCTTC. Its translation: CSVEGWGSRGYTF.

The gene calls are TRBV12-5 and TRBJ2-3, with 12 bases lining up with TRBD2. Per germline, CDR1 LGHNT and CDR2 FRNRAP. Germline trimming cut 1 base from V and 6 bases from J; bases unmatched to any gene: 5. The CDR3 sequence is 16 residues long. The CDR3 sequence: CASGLGLAGVSDTQYF. CDR3 in DNA: TGTGCTAGTGGTTTGGGACTAGCGGGAGTATCCGATACGCAGTATTTT.

The rearrangement links TRBV11-2 to TRBJ2-7; TRBD2 aligns across 8 bases. The germline V gene encodes CDR1 SGHAT and CDR2 FQNNGV. The CDR3 length is 16 residues. The junction had 16 bases not matched to a gene; V was cut back by 2 bases and J by 10 bases. CDR3 sequence (DNA): TGTGCCAGCAGCTTAAGGGGGACTAGTTTCTTGCCCGAACAGTACTTC. This gives the protein CASSLRGTSFLPEQYF.

This CDR3 is CASPQGFVTYEQYF. In DNA, the CDR3 is TGCGCCAGCCCACAGGGGTTCGTGACCTACGAGCAGTACTTC. The rearrangement joins TRBV5-1 to TRBJ2-7; TRBD1 agrees at 7 bases. The CDR3 has 14 residues. J was trimmed by 2 bases and V by 7 bases; bases with no gene match: 9. Germline values: CDR1 SGHRS, CDR2 YFSETQ.

The chain uses TRBV7-2 and TRBJ2-3; D is perhaps TRBD2 (6 bases). The germline V gene encodes CDR1 SGHTA and CDR2 FQGNSA. This CDR3 comprises 14 residues. Deletions cut 7 bases from V and 5 bases from J, with 16 bases between. The CDR3 coding sequence is TGTGCCAGCACCCTCGGGGAGGTTGTAGATACGCAGTATTTT. Amino acid sequence: CASTLGEVVDTQYF.

The V call is TRBV15, the J call TRBJ1-4, with 9 bases fitting TRBD1. The V and J ends lost 1 base and 4 bases, in that order; junction bases with no gene match: 1. CDR3 length: 15 amino acids. The germline gives CDR1 LNHNV, CDR2 YYDKDF (reference sequence). In DNA form, the CDR3 reads TGTGCCACCAGCAGAGCGGGACAGGGTAATGAAAAACTGTTTTTT. Encoded protein: CATSRAGQGNEKLFF.

This clonotype came up many times. The chain uses TRBV20-1 and TRBJ2-7, with D maybe TRBD1 (6 bases). With 6 bases removed from V and 5 bases from J, the gap between germline ends came to 20 bases. The germline CDR1 and CDR2 sequences are DFQATT and SNEGSKA (reference sequence). CDR3 length: 14 residues. The CDR3, as DNA: TGCAGTGCCAAACGATCCTACAGGGACGACGAGCAGTACTTC. This encodes CSAKRSYRDDEQYF.

The table lists this clonotype with a few counts. The rearrangement joins TRBV11-2 to TRBJ2-2; either TRBD1 or TRBD2 may supply D (5 bases each). Germline V CDR1 and CDR2: SGHAT, FQNNGV. This CDR3 spans 14 amino acids. V shed 5 bases and J shed 7 bases, with 14 bases lying between them. CDR3 nucleotide sequence: TGTGCCAGCAGCCGGACTCAGGGAGACGGGGAGCTGTTTTTT. It codes for CASSRTQGDGELFF.

The CDR3 region is CASSFGDRVETQYF. The CDR3 coding sequence is TGTGCCAGCAGCTTCGGGGACCGAGTGGAGACCCAGTACTTC. The chain links TRBV7-2 to TRBJ2-5; D might be TRBD1 or TRBD2, each matching 5 bases. Germline V gene sequence: CDR1 SGHTA, CDR2 FQGNSA. Trimming removed 3 bases from V and 5 bases from J, with 13 bases in between. This CDR3 spans 14 amino acids.

This clonotype came up many times. The chain is built from TRBV28 and TRBJ2-3; 9 bases are shared with TRBD2. CDR1 and CDR2 from the germline V gene are MDHEN and SYDVKM. The CDR3 runs 16 residues. Trimming took 1 base from V and 5 from J; bases not matched to a gene: 7. The CDR3 sequence: CASSLYLAGARDTQYF. DNA for the CDR3: TGTGCCAGCAGTTTATACTTAGCGGGAGCCCGAGATACGCAGTATTTT. Together with reference TRBV28 and TRBJ2-3, the CDR3 gives the full variable domain: DVKVTQSSRYLVKRTGEKVFLECVQDMDHENMFWYRQDPGLGLRLIYFSYDVKMKEKGDIPEGYSVSREKKERFSLILESASTNQTSMYLCASSLYLAGARDTQYFGPGTRLTVL.

This clonotype was seen a few times. The V call is TRBV7-3, the J call TRBJ1-1; no definite D call. The CDR3 runs 14 residues. The germline gives CDR1 SGHTA, CDR2 FQGTGA. V lost 1 base and J 1 base, leaving 7 bases between the germline ends. The CDR3 reads CASSLINGNTEAFF. As DNA, the CDR3 is TGTGCCAGCAGCTTAATTAACGGGAACACTGAAGCTTTCTTT.

The CDR3 DNA reads TGTGCCAGCAGCTCGGACAGGCATCCCTACGAGCAGTACGTC. This translates into CASSSDRHPYEQYV. J is TRBJ2-7 and V is TRBV7-8; 7 bases agree with TRBD1. The germline gives CDR1 SGHVS, CDR2 FQNEAQ. V lost 4 bases, J lost 2 bases, and 5 bases stayed unmatched. CDR3 size: 14 residues.

The CDR3 reads CASRPGTGIPYEQYF. The CDR3 DNA reads TGTGCCAGCCGGCCTGGGACAGGAATTCCCTACGAGCAGTACTTC. V and J are TRBV28 and TRBJ2-7; 8 nucleotides align to TRBD1. The CDR3 extends over 15 amino acids. Unmatched junction bases numbered 11, after V lost 8 bases and J lost 2 bases. The germline gives CDR1 MDHEN, CDR2 SYDVKM.

The rearrangement uses TRBV20-1 and TRBJ1-5, with D hard to call. V lost 0 bases to trimming and J lost 6 bases, with 6 bases between them. This CDR3 is built from 12 residues. CDR1 is DFQATT, CDR2 SNEGSKA, per germline (reference sequence). The CDR3 spells CSARDGFQPQHF. DNA of the CDR3: TGCAGTGCTAGAGACGGGTTTCAGCCCCAGCATTTT.

A few counts support this clonotype. The chain recombines TRBV28 with TRBJ2-2, with 8 bases matching TRBD1. Germline V gives CDR1 MDHEN, CDR2 SYDVKM. This CDR3 comprises 14 residues. Trimming removed 6 bases from V and 6 bases from J; junction bases left unmatched: 6. The CDR3 region is CASRLGQGAGELFF. CDR3 coding DNA: TGTGCCAGCAGACTAGGACAGGGTGCCGGGGAGCTGTTTTTT.

This clonotype was found many times. The rearrangement joins TRBV7-3 to TRBJ2-1; no clear D gene. Between the trimmed V and J ends, which lost 6 bases and 6 bases, there was a span of 12 bases. The CDR3 consists of 13 residues. Germline V gene sequence: CDR1 SGHTA, CDR2 FQGTGA. The CDR3 region is CASRLELGNEQFF. CDR3 DNA: TGTGCCAGCAGATTAGAACTTGGCAATGAGCAGTTCTTC.

This clonotype has ten or more counts. The chain uses TRBV7-2 and TRBJ2-1; D possibly matches TRBD1 or TRBD2 (5 bases each). The length of the CDR3 is 15 residues. CDR1 and CDR2 from the germline V gene are SGHTA and FQGNSA. The ends were cut back, 5 bases at V and 7 bases at J, with 18 bases in the middle. CDR3 sequence (DNA): TGTGCCAGCAGCCCAGGGTACGGGACGGGAAATGAGCAGTTCTTC. This encodes CASSPGYGTGNEQFF.

In its sample, this clonotype was seen many times. V usage is TRBV7-2 and J usage is TRBJ2-7; 7 positions agree with TRBD2. J lost 5 bases, V lost 2 bases, and 15 bases had no gene match. Germline V gene lookup returns CDR1 SGHTA and CDR2 FQGNSA. This CDR3 has 17 amino acids. CDR3 residues: CASSLFGGSSKINEQYF. The CDR3 bases are TGTGCCAGCAGCTTATTCGGCGGGAGCTCTAAAATCAACGAGCAGTACTTC.

This clonotype was found a few times. The chain combines TRBV28 with TRBJ1-1; D uncertain. V gave up 7 bases and J gave up 4 bases, with 10 bases separating them. CDR3 size: 12 residues. Looked up from germline, CDR1 is MDHEN and CDR2 is SYDVKM. The CDR3 nucleotides read TGTGCCAGCACCCCGGCGATCACTGAAGCTTTCTTT. Protein product: CASTPAITEAFF.

This chain uses TRBV27 with TRBJ2-7; weak D call: TRBD1 (5 bases). CDR1 is MNHEY and CDR2 is SMNVEV in the germline V gene (reference sequence). This CDR3 region has 15 residues. V lost 2 bases to trimming and J lost 0 bases, with 11 bases between them. The CDR3 sequence: CASSLNRRSSYEQYF. The CDR3 DNA reads as TGTGCCAGCAGTTTAAACAGGCGGTCCTCCTACGAGCAGTACTTC.